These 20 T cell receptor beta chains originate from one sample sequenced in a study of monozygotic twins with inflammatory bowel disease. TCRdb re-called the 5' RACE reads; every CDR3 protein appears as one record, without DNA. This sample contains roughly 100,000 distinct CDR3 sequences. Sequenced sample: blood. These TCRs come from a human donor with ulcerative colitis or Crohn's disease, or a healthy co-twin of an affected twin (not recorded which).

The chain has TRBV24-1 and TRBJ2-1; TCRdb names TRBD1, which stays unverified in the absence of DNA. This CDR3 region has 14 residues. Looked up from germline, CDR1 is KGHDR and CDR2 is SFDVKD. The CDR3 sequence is CATSGTGWYNEQFF.

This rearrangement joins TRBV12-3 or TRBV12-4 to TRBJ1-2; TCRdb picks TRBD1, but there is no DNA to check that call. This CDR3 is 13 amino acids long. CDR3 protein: CASSPDRVKGYTF.

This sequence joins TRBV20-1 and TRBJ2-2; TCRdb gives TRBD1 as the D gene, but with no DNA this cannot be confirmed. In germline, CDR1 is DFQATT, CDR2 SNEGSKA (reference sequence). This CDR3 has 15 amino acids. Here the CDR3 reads CSAALGAGATGELFF.

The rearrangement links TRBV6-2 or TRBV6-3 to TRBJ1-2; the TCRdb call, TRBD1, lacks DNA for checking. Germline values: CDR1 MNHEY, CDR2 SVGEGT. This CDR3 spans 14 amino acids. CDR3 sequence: CASSRDSIYYGYTF.

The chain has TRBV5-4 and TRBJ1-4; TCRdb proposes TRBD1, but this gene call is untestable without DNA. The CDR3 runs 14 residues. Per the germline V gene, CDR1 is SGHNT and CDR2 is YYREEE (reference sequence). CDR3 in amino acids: CASSFASTRQDPHF.

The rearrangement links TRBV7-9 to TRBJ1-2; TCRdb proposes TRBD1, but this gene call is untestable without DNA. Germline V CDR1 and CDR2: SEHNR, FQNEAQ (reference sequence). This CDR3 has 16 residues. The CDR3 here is CASTSFLDRPLYGYTF.

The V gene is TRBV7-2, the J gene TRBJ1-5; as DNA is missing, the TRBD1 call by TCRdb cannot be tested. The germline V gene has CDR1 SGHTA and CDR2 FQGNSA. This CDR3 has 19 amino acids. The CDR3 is CASSLATVWDSRLPQPQHF. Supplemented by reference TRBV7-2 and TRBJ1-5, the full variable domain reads GAGVSQSPSNKVTEKGKDVELRCDPISGHTALYWYRQSLGQGLEFLIYFQGNSAPDKSGLPSDRFSAERTGGSVSTLTIQRTQQEDSAVYLCASSLATVWDSRLPQPQHFGDGTRLSIL.

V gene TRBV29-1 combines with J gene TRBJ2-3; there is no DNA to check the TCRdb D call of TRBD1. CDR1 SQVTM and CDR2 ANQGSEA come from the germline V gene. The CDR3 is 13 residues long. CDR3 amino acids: CSVSGGRTDTQYF.

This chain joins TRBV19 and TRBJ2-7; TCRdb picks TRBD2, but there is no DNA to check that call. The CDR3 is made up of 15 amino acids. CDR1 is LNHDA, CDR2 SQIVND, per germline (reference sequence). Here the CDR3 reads CASSRGQSGGYEQYF.

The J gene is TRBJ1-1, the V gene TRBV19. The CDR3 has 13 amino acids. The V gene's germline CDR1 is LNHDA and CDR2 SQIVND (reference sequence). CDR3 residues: CASMPLSGTEAFF. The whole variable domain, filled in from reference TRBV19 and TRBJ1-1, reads DGGITQSPKYLFRKEGQNVTLSCEQNLNHDAMYWYRQDPGQGLRLIYYSQIVNDFQKGDIAEGYSVSREKKESFPLTVTSAQKNPTAFYLCASMPLSGTEAFFGQGTRLTVV.

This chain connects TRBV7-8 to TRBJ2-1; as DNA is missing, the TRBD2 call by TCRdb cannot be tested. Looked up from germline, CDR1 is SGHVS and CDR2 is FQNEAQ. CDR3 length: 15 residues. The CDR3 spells CASSLEGTPYNEQFF.

This CDR3 is CATSDPGTSGETQYF. This chain connects TRBV24-1 to TRBJ2-5; TCRdb lists TRBD1, though no DNA is available to test this call. Germline V gene data show CDR1 as KGHDR and CDR2 as SFDVKD. The CDR3 runs 15 residues.

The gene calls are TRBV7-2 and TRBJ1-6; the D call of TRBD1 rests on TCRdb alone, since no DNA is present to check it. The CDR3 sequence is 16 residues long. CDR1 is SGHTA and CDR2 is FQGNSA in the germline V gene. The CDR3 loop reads CASSYQGQFYNSPLHF.

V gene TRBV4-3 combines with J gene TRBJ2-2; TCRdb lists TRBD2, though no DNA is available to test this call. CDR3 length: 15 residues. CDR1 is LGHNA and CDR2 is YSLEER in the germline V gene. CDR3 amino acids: CASSQGAQFTGELFF.

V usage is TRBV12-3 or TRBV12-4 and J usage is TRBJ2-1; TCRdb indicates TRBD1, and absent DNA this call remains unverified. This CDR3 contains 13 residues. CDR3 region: CASRSDSPNEQFF.

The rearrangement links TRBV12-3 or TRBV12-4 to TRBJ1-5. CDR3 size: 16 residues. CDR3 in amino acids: CASSLRGSSSNQPQHF.

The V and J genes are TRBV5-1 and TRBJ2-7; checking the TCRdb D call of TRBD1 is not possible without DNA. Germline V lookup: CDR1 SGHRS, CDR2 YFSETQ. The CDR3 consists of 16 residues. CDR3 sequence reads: CASSWDGQERVYEQYF.

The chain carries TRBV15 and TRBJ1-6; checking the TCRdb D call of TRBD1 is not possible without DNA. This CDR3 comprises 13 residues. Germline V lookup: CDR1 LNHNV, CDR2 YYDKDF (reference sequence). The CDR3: CATSLQGKNPLHF.

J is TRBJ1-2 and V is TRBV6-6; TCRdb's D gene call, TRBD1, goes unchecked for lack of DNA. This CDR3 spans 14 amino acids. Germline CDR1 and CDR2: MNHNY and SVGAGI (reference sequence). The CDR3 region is CASRDSGQGSGYTF.

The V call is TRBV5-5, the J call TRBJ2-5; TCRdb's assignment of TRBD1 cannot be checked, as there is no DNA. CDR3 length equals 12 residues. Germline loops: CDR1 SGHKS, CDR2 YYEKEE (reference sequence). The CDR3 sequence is CASSWTEETQYF.